This TCR beta chain was captured in a study of blood T cell repertoires in COVID-19. Study-wide background: Collection of acute and convalescent COVID-19 samples took place in the United States, Italy and Spain. In each case, the material was cDNA or gDNA derived from T cells, B-cell-depleted T cells, or PBMCs.

Source study methods: Amplified reference gene primers provided the basis for estimating nucleated cell counts. Profiling relied on immunoSEQ multiplex PCR, and the TCRdb table lists in-frame clones only, not all of them. Clonal size and the V and J genes are those of that table, whereas D and trimming came from the DNA. The profile shows about 110,000 clones, approximately 90% of them singletons. The sequence derives from a woman in her 30s with acute or convalescent COVID-19. The sequenced material came from peripheral blood.

The DNA of the CDR3 is TGTGCCAGCAGCTTAAGCCCGGGGGTCGATCAGCCCCAGCATTTT. Protein sequence: CASSLSPGVDQPQHF. The chain employs TRBV11-1 and TRBJ1-5; a possible D gene is TRBD1 (5 bases). CDR3 length: 15 amino acids. Germline V gene data show CDR1 as SGHAT and CDR2 as FQDESV (reference sequence). V lost 2 bases and J 5 bases, leaving 13 bases between the germline ends.